This section outlines one T cell receptor (beta chain) sequence together with its context. Using its own MiXCR run on the 5' RACE reads, TCRdb lists one record per CDR3 protein. The table has around 50,000 distinct CDR3 sequences, 27% seen once; the top ten hold about 41%. The sample originates from a study of T-cell memory formation after mild COVID-19. The V and J ends lost 6 bases and 5 bases, in that order; junction bases with no gene match: 9. The CDR3 runs to 14 residues. The germline V gene encodes CDR1 DFQATT and CDR2 SNEGSKA (reference sequence). The source of this sequence is a man aged 18 to 30 who had mild COVID-19 (a few samples of this study predate the infection). Cell type and time point are not known. The chain links TRBV20-1 to TRBJ2-3; 9 bases fit TRBD1. Material for sequencing was PBMCs or a T cell subset sorted from them (not recorded which). In nucleotides, the CDR3 is TGCAGTGCGTTCCGGGACAGGGTAGGAGATACGCAGTATTTT. Protein sequence: CSAFRDRVGDTQYF.